What follows describes a single TCR beta chain. This record belongs to a study of blood T cell repertoires in COVID-19. Looking at the study overall: Acute and convalescent COVID-19 samples came from the United States, Italy and Spain. Nucleic acid was either cDNA or gDNA, and it came from T cells, B-cell-depleted T cells, or PBMCs.

Trimming cost V 10 bases and J 5 bases, with 22 bases left between them. This CDR3 region has 15 residues. The germline V gene encodes CDR1 MNHEY and CDR2 SMNVEV (reference sequence). How the authors handled the data: The assay estimated nucleated cells by amplifying reference gene primers. Produced via immunoSEQ multiplex PCR; TCRdb's table is partial and in-frame only. V and J calls and clone size follow that table, whereas D and trimming were derived from the DNA. Of 200,000 to 250,000 clones listed, 70% to 90% were seen once; the top ten hold about 12%. The receptor was derived from a woman younger than 35 who had recovered from COVID-19. The chain links TRBV27 to TRBJ2-3; tentative D call: TRBD2 (5 bases). Sequencing was done on a sample of peripheral blood. In nucleotides, the CDR3 is TGTGCCACGTCAGAGGCGCTAGCAAACCTAGATACGCAGTATTTT. The encoded protein is CATSEALANLDTQYF.